These T cell receptor beta chains were read from a single sample in a study of CD8 T cells in Susac syndrome. TCRdb called the immunoSEQ multiplex PCR reads again in MiXCR, with one record for every CDR3 protein. Among 27,000 or so distinct CDR3 sequences listed, approximately 94% were seen once. Sample: CD8+ T cells from PBMCs. These receptors were taken from a human donor in good health. CDR3s include the opening cysteine and the closing phenylalanine or tryptophan. Fields, in order: CDR3 protein, clone size, J gene, V gene, CDR3 length. Part of the rows lack a size; the others show once, few, many or a class for expanded clones.

CDR3 protein: CATIGEQATVETQYF; clone size: .; J gene: TRBJ2-5; V gene: TRBV6-6; CDR3 length: 15
CDR3 protein: CASRQADTIYF; clone size: .; J gene: TRBJ1-3; V gene: TRBV27; CDR3 length: 11
CDR3 protein: CSAGVSSYEQYF; clone size: .; J gene: TRBJ2-7; V gene: TRBV20-1; CDR3 length: 12
CDR3 protein: CASSLGGNTIYF; clone size: .; J gene: TRBJ1-3; V gene: TRBV7-9; CDR3 length: 12
CDR3 protein: CASSQDDRGRDGGYTF; clone size: .; J gene: TRBJ1-2; V gene: TRBV18; CDR3 length: 16
CDR3 protein: CASSYKIGMNTEAFF; clone size: .; J gene: TRBJ1-1; V gene: TRBV6-2/TRBV6-3; CDR3 length: 15
CDR3 protein: CASSPPDNSPLHF; clone size: few; J gene: TRBJ1-6; V gene: TRBV3-1; CDR3 length: 13
CDR3 protein: CASSIGDRFSYEQYF; clone size: .; J gene: TRBJ2-7; V gene: TRBV19; CDR3 length: 15
CDR3 protein: CASSFRQGTGYTF; clone size: .; J gene: TRBJ1-2; V gene: TRBV5-4; CDR3 length: 13
CDR3 protein: CASSLTSGLSTDTQYF; clone size: once; J gene: TRBJ2-3; V gene: TRBV13; CDR3 length: 16
CDR3 protein: CASSSFWPQTYWNEQFF; clone size: .; J gene: TRBJ2-1; V gene: TRBV6-2/TRBV6-3; CDR3 length: 17
CDR3 protein: CASSSHPGRAETQYF; clone size: .; J gene: TRBJ2-5; V gene: TRBV6-2/TRBV6-3; CDR3 length: 15
CDR3 protein: CASTEWVASGGGHETQYF; clone size: .; J gene: TRBJ2-5; V gene: TRBV7-2; CDR3 length: 18
CDR3 protein: CASSSLFTEAGTGLETGELFF; clone size: once; J gene: TRBJ2-2; V gene: TRBV11-2; CDR3 length: 21
CDR3 protein: CASSKEGASYNEQFF; clone size: .; J gene: TRBJ2-1; V gene: TRBV27; CDR3 length: 15
CDR3 protein: CASSFEGYQETQYF; clone size: .; J gene: TRBJ2-5; V gene: TRBV5-1; CDR3 length: 14
CDR3 protein: CASSLAIQGDTEAFF; clone size: .; J gene: TRBJ1-1; V gene: TRBV7-9; CDR3 length: 15
CDR3 protein: CASSLGARDEAFF; clone size: .; J gene: TRBJ1-1; V gene: TRBV13; CDR3 length: 13